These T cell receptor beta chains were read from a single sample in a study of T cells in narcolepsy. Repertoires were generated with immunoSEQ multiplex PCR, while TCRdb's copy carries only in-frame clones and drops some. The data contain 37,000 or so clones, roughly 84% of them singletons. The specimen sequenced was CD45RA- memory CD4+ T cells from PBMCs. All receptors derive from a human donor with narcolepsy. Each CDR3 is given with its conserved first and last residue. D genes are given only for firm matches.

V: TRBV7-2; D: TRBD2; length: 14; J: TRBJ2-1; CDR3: CASRSGGSYNEQFF; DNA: TGTGCCAGCAGGTCCGGGGGGTCCTACAATGAGCAGTTCTTC
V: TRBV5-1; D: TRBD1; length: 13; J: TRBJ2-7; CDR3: CASSSGQVPRLYF; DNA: TGCGCCAGCAGCTCCGGACAGGTGCCAAGACTGTACTTC
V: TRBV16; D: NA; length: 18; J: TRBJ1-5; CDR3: CASSQYGVRRTVNQPQHF; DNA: TGTGCCAGCAGCCAATATGGCGTAAGACGGACGGTTAATCAGCCCCAGCATTTT
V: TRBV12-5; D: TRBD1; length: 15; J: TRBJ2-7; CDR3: CASGLGQGKKGEQYF; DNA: TGTGCTAGTGGTTTGGGACAGGGTAAGAAGGGCGAGCAGTACTTC
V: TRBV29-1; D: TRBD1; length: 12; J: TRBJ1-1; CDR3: CSVGSGGTEAFF; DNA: TGCAGCGTTGGCTCAGGGGGCACTGAAGCTTTCTTT
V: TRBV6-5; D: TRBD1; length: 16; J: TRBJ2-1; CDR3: CASSYTGTGKGNEQFF; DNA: TGTGCCAGCAGTTATACCGGGACAGGGAAGGGAAATGAGCAGTTCTTC
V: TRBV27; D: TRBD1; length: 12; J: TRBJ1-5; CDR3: CEDRDGNQPQHF; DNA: TGTGAGGACAGGGACGGCAATCAGCCCCAGCATTTT
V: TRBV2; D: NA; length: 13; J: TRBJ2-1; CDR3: CASSEGLPNEQFF; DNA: TGTGCCAGCAGTGAAGGGCTTCCCAATGAGCAGTTCTTC
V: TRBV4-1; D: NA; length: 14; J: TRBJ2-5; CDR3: CASSPGGRGETQYF; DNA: TGCGCCAGCAGCCCCGGGGGGCGAGGAGAGACCCAGTACTTC
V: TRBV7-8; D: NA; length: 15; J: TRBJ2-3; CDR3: CASSSTGEVTDTQYF; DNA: TGTGCCAGCAGCTCCACAGGGGAGGTAACAGATACGCAGTATTTT
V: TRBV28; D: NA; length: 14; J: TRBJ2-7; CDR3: CASSLGGIRYEQYF; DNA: TGTGCCAGCAGTTTGGGGGGTATCAGGTACGAGCAGTACTTC